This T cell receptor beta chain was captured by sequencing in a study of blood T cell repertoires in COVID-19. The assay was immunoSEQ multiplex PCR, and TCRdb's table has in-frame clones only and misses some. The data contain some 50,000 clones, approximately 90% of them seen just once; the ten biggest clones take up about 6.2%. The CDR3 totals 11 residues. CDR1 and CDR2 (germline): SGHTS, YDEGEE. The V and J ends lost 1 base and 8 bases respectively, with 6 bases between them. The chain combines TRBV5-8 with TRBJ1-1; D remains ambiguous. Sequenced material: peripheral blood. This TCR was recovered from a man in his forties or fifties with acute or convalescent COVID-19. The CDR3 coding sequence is TGTGCCAGCAGCTTGAGAGGGGAAGCTTTCTTT. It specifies CASSLRGEAFF. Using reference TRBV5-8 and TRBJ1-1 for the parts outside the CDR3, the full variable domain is EAGVTQSPTHLIKTRGQQATLRCSPISGHTSVYWYQQALGLGLQFLLWYDEGEERNRGNFPPRFSGRQFPNYSSELNVNALELEDSALYLCASSLRGEAFFGQGTRLTVV.